This is a list of T cell receptor beta chains from one sample in a study of HIV-infected patients and healthy controls. TCRdb recomputed calls from the 5' RACE reads with MiXCR, one row per CDR3 protein. The table has around 58,000 distinct CDR3 sequences, about 19% seen once. What was sequenced was CD4+ T cells from blood. These receptors all stem from a human donor in good health. Both conserved end residues are part of each CDR3. The order of the fields is V gene, clone size, J gene, D gene, CDR3 protein, CDR3 DNA. D genes are given only for firm matches. Rows may omit the clone size; those that give it use once, few, many or a size class.

>TRBV4-2|many|TRBJ1-1|NA
CASSHWGGEAFF
TGTGCCAGCAGCCATTGGGGCGGTGAAGCTTTCTTT
>TRBV7-9|NA|TRBJ2-7|TRBD2
CASSYRGREGHEQYF
TGTGCCAGCAGCTATAGGGGGCGGGAGGGCCACGAGCAGTACTTC
>TRBV6-2/TRBV6-3|NA|TRBJ1-1|TRBD1
CASRKTGRNTEAFF
TGTGCCAGCAGAAAGACAGGGAGGAACACTGAAGCTTTCTTT
>TRBV27|NA|TRBJ2-5|NA
CASRRQIQETQYF
TGTGCCAGCAGACGACAGATTCAAGAGACCCAGTACTTC
>TRBV7-2|NA|TRBJ2-3|TRBD2
CASSLNPGGTLSTDTQYF
TGTGCCAGCAGCTTAAATCCGGGGGGTACCCTAAGCACAGATACGCAGTATTTT
>TRBV29-1|few|TRBJ2-1|TRBD2
CSVAQRGDYNEQFF
TGCAGCGTTGCCCAGCGGGGAGATTACAATGAGCAGTTCTTC
>TRBV5-6|NA|TRBJ2-4|NA
CASRTEGQYIQYF
TGTGCCAGCAGGACGGAAGGACAGTACATTCAGTACTTC
>TRBV14|few|TRBJ1-6|NA
CASSSNTDSPLHF
TGTGCCAGCAGCTCAAATACGGATTCACCCCTCCACTTT
>TRBV7-8|many|TRBJ2-7|TRBD2
CASSPSSGSSYEQYF
TGTGCCAGCAGCCCCTCTAGCGGGAGCTCCTACGAGCAGTACTTC
>TRBV7-9|NA|TRBJ2-1|TRBD2
CASSWGTSGPSNEQFF
TGTGCCAGCAGCTGGGGGACTAGCGGACCGAGCAATGAGCAGTTCTTC
>TRBV29-1|few|TRBJ2-5|TRBD1
CSVALQGARETQYF
TGCAGCGTTGCCCTACAGGGGGCCCGAGAGACCCAGTACTTC
>TRBV10-3|NA|TRBJ2-2|TRBD1
CATSIQGDSGELFF
TGTGCCACTTCAATACAGGGGGACTCCGGGGAGCTGTTTTTT
>TRBV5-4|few|TRBJ2-1|NA
CASRFNKGVTDNEQFF
TGTGCCAGCAGATTCAACAAGGGGGTCACCGACAATGAGCAGTTCTTC
>TRBV20-1|NA|TRBJ2-1|TRBD2
CSARGASGNLYNEQFF
TGCAGTGCCCGGGGGGCTAGCGGGAACCTCTACAATGAGCAGTTCTTC
>TRBV6-5|many|TRBJ1-6|NA
CASSYGRGNSPLHF
TGTGCCAGCAGTTACGGCAGGGGTAATTCACCCCTCCACTTT
>TRBV5-4|few|TRBJ1-1|NA
CASSSPLRNTEAFF
TGTGCCAGCAGCTCCCCCCTCAGGAACACTGAAGCTTTCTTT
>TRBV11-2|many|TRBJ2-1|TRBD1
CASSDRQGSYNEQFF
TGTGCCAGCAGCGATAGACAGGGATCCTACAATGAGCAGTTCTTC
>TRBV7-9|many|TRBJ1-6|NA
CASSLGTHNSPLHF
TGTGCCAGCAGCTTAGGCACCCATAATTCACCCCTCCACTTT
>TRBV20-1|many|TRBJ2-4|NA
CSAQTSGSGKNIQYF
TGCAGTGCGCAGACTTCAGGGTCGGGCAAAAACATTCAGTACTTC
>TRBV5-1|NA|TRBJ2-7|TRBD2
CASSKNGGGAYEQYF
TGCGCCAGCAGCAAGAATGGCGGGGGGGCCTACGAGCAGTACTTC
>TRBV27|NA|TRBJ1-1|TRBD1
CASSFGTGWGEAFF
TGTGCCAGCAGTTTCGGGACAGGTTGGGGAGAAGCTTTCTTT
>TRBV4-1|many|TRBJ2-7|TRBD1
CASSQAPRGTSYEQYF
TGCGCCAGCAGCCAAGCGCCCAGGGGGACGAGCTACGAGCAGTACTTC
>TRBV7-8|many|TRBJ2-1|TRBD2
CASSSRLAGDREQFF
TGTGCCAGCAGCTCAAGACTAGCGGGAGATCGAGAGCAGTTCTTC
>TRBV27|NA|TRBJ2-1|TRBD2
CASSPTRLAGDGEQFF
TGTGCCAGCAGTCCGACAAGACTAGCGGGAGATGGTGAGCAGTTCTTC
>TRBV6-6|few|TRBJ2-1|NA
CASSSKGGPYNEQFF
TGTGCCAGCAGTAGTAAGGGGGGGCCGTACAATGAGCAGTTCTTC
>TRBV2|many|TRBJ1-5|TRBD1
CASSEWVGQGINQPQHF
TGTGCCAGCAGTGAATGGGTAGGACAGGGGATCAATCAGCCCCAGCATTTT
>TRBV2|many|TRBJ2-3|NA
CASSVLGGFTDTQYF
TGTGCCAGCAGTGTTCTAGGGGGGTTCACAGATACGCAGTATTTT
>TRBV20-1|many|TRBJ2-5|NA
CSARELGLVQETQYF
TGCAGTGCTAGGGAACTAGGGTTGGTACAAGAGACCCAGTACTTC